Listed below are T cell receptor beta chains from one sample, sequenced in a study of T-cell reconstitution after alpha-beta-depleted transplantation in children. TCRdb reprocessed the PCR reads via MiXCR and lists one record per CDR3 protein. Among around 140,000 distinct CDR3 sequences listed, about 8.8% were seen once. Sequencing was performed on PBMCs, mostly from graft donor cells, taken 180 days after TCRalphabeta/CD19-depleted stem cell transplant. Receptors were obtained from a female patient aged 2-15 years who had a stem cell transplant for congenital amegakaryocytic thrombocytopenia, so the T cells may come from the graft donor. The CDR3 runs from the conserved cysteine through the conserved F or W. Each record gives: J gene, clone size, D gene, V gene, CDR3 protein, CDR3 DNA. A D gene is named only where the DNA matches it firmly. Clone size, where shown, is once, few, many, or a class for clones that have expanded.

J: TRBJ2-3
size: -
D: TRBD2
V: TRBV7-8
CDR3: CASRRRRISGNTDTQYF
DNA: TGTGCCAGCAGAAGACGGAGGATTAGCGGGAACACAGATACGCAGTATTTT

J: TRBJ2-2
size: many
D: -
V: TRBV5-8
CDR3: CASNPGAGRAGELFF
DNA: TGTGCCAGCAACCCGGGGGCAGGGCGAGCCGGGGAGCTGTTTTTT

J: TRBJ1-1
size: few
D: TRBD1
V: TRBV6-5
CDR3: CASSYVGQGAFEAFF
DNA: TGTGCCAGCAGTTACGTGGGCCAGGGGGCGTTTGAAGCTTTCTTT

J: TRBJ1-5
size: few
D: -
V: TRBV5-5
CDR3: CASSSSLNRARNQPQHF
DNA: TGTGCCAGCAGTTCCAGCCTTAACAGGGCCCGCAATCAGCCCCAGCATTTT

J: TRBJ2-7
size: -
D: -
V: TRBV20-1
CDR3: CSARAQPGDSLSYEQYF
DNA: TGCAGTGCTAGAGCACAACCGGGGGACAGCCTGTCCTACGAGCAGTACTTC

J: TRBJ2-1
size: -
D: -
V: TRBV5-1
CDR3: CASSVGQGRNNEQFF
DNA: TGCGCCAGCAGCGTGGGCCAGGGGAGGAACAATGAGCAGTTCTTC

J: TRBJ1-2
size: -
D: -
V: TRBV12-3/TRBV12-4
CDR3: CASMEGSYGYTF
DNA: TGTGCCAGCATGGAGGGATCCTATGGCTACACCTTC

J: TRBJ2-1
size: many
D: -
V: TRBV7-2
CDR3: CASSQGGGTYNEQFF
DNA: TGTGCCAGCAGCCAAGGGGGGGGAACATACAATGAGCAGTTCTTC

J: TRBJ2-3
size: -
D: -
V: TRBV24-1
CDR3: CATRGVPTDTQYF
DNA: TGTGCCACCAGGGGTGTGCCCACAGATACGCAGTATTTT

J: TRBJ2-7
size: -
D: TRBD1
V: TRBV6-1
CDR3: CASSAGTGGSYEQYF
DNA: TGTGCCAGCAGTGCGGGGACAGGGGGCTCCTACGAGCAGTACTTC

J: TRBJ2-2
size: many
D: -
V: TRBV28
CDR3: CASSLYQPNTGELFF
DNA: TGTGCCAGCAGTTTATATCAGCCAAACACCGGGGAGCTGTTTTTT

J: TRBJ2-7
size: many
D: TRBD2
V: TRBV29-1
CDR3: CSVVVREASYEQYF
DNA: TGCAGCGTTGTGGTCCGGGAGGCCTCCTACGAGCAGTACTTC

J: TRBJ2-7
size: many
D: TRBD2
V: TRBV20-1
CDR3: CQIQDSGSAEQYF
DNA: TGTCAGATTCAAGATAGCGGGTCCGCCGAGCAGTACTTC

J: TRBJ2-5
size: -
D: TRBD1
V: TRBV5-1
CDR3: CASSPRTGTETQYF
DNA: TGCGCCAGCAGCCCCCGGACAGGTACAGAGACCCAGTACTTC

J: TRBJ2-1
size: many
D: -
V: TRBV12-3/TRBV12-4
CDR3: CASSASFEQFF
DNA: TGTGCCAGCAGTGCTAGCTTTGAGCAGTTCTTC

J: TRBJ2-3
size: -
D: -
V: TRBV10-3
CDR3: CAISESGGTDTQYF
DNA: TGTGCCATCAGTGAGTCGGGCGGCACAGATACGCAGTATTTT